These 28 T cell receptor beta chains originate from one sample sequenced in a study of radiotherapy plus CTLA-4 blockade in lung cancer. Clones were read by immunoSEQ multiplex PCR, and TCRdb kept only the in-frame ones, dropping some. This table holds 60,000 to 85,000 clones, around nine tenths found once. The material was peripheral blood, obtained from a patient treated with radiotherapy plus ipilimumab. The receptor source for this set is a human donor with non-small cell lung cancer who had stable disease on radiotherapy plus ipilimumab.

The rearrangement links TRBV27 to TRBJ2-5; TRBD1 matches at 7 bases. The CDR3 runs 15 residues. Unmatched junction bases numbered 11, after V lost 6 bases and J lost 4 bases. Germline CDR1 MNHEY, CDR2 SMNVEV (reference sequence). As DNA, the CDR3 is TGTGCCAGCAGCCTAGGTAGGGGGCGAGGAGAGACCCAGTACTTC. This gives the protein CASSLGRGRGETQYF.

This clone appeared a single time. This chain uses TRBV11-2 with TRBJ1-5, with 7 positions matching TRBD1. The CDR3 runs to 16 residues. V shed 4 bases and J 1 base; nucleotides not matched to a gene: 7. Germline CDR1 SGHAT, CDR2 FQNNGV. The CDR3, as DNA: TGTGCCAGCAGCTCGGGACAGATATTCAGCAATCAGCCCCAGCATTTT. It codes for CASSSGQIFSNQPQHF.

V gene TRBV25-1 combines with J gene TRBJ1-3, with D uncertain. The germline CDR1 and CDR2 sequences are MGHDK and SYGVNS. V was clipped by 2 bases and J by 4 bases, with 6 bases between them. The CDR3 runs 13 residues. The CDR3 region has the DNA TGTGCCAGCAGTGAAGGCATCGGAAACACCATATATTTT. This codes for CASSEGIGNTIYF. The entire variable domain, with the rest obtained from reference TRBV25-1 and TRBJ1-3, is as follows: EADIYQTPRYLVIGTGKKITLECSQTMGHDKMYWYQQDPGMELHLIHYSYGVNSTEKGDLSSESTVSRIRTEHFPLTLESARPSHTSQYLCASSEGIGNTIYFGEGSWLTVV.

This rearrangement joins TRBV5-6 to TRBJ1-2, with a tentative D call TRBD1 (5 bases). Trimming stripped 0 bases from V and 3 bases from J, with 12 bases between. There are 15 residues in the CDR3. CDR1 SGHDT and CDR2 YYEEEE come from the germline V gene. CDR3 DNA: TGTGCCAGCAGCTTGGGCCGGGACGGCTACTATGGCTACACCTTC. Encoded protein: CASSLGRDGYYGYTF.

The chain recombines TRBV4-1 with TRBJ2-6, with a tentative D call TRBD2 (5 bases). The V gene lost 5 bases and the J gene lost 3 bases, with 11 bases spanning the gap. Germline values: CDR1 MGHRA, CDR2 YSYEKL. The CDR3 loop spans 15 amino acids. The CDR3 here is CASSFRGVGANVLTF. CDR3 in DNA: TGCGCCAGCAGCTTCCGGGGTGTTGGGGCCAACGTCCTGACTTTC.

The J gene is TRBJ2-7, the V gene TRBV2; D assignment may be TRBD1 or TRBD2 (5 bases each). Germline lookup yields CDR1 SNHLY and CDR2 FYNNEI. The CDR3 is 14 amino acids. Trimming took 1 base from V and 6 from J, leaving 13 bases between them. The CDR3 region is CASSEVGRLIEQYF. Written as DNA, the CDR3 is TGTGCCAGCAGTGAAGTGGGACGGCTCATCGAGCAGTACTTC.

This clone was seen a few times. The chain recombines TRBV9 with TRBJ2-6, with D possibly being TRBD2 (5 bases). CDR1 is SGDLS, CDR2 YYNGEE, per germline. V lost 3 bases, J lost 0 bases, and 7 bases lay in between. The CDR3 runs 15 residues. The chain's CDR3 is CASSEGGSGANVLTF. The CDR3 bases are TGTGCCAGCAGCGAAGGAGGCTCTGGGGCCAACGTCCTGACTTTC.

The chain carries TRBV2 and TRBJ1-1; a weak D match, TRBD1 (5 bases). Germline CDR1 is SNHLY and CDR2 is FYNNEI. Trimming stripped 10 bases from V and 11 bases from J, with 17 bases between. The CDR3 has 11 amino acids. The CDR3 DNA reads as TGTGCCACCGGCTGGGAGAAGGGGGCTTTCTTT. Protein sequence: CATGWEKGAFF.

The genes are TRBV19 and TRBJ1-2; 7 nucleotides line up with TRBD1. This CDR3 region has 14 residues. In germline, CDR1 is LNHDA, CDR2 SQIVND (reference sequence). V lost 7 bases, J lost 7 bases, and 12 bases stayed unmatched. As DNA, the CDR3 is TGTGCCAGTACGGAAGAAGGGGGCCCCCTTGGCTACACCTTC. Translated: CASTEEGGPLGYTF.

The CDR3 nucleotides read TGTGCCAGTAGTATAGAAAACGGAATCTCCTACAATGAGCAGTTCTTC. Its protein is CASSIENGISYNEQFF. The chain employs TRBV19 and TRBJ2-1; D is ambiguous. Germline V lookup: CDR1 LNHDA, CDR2 SQIVND (reference sequence). V was pared by 0 bases and J by 0 bases, with 9 bases between. The length of the CDR3 is 16 residues.

This chain uses TRBV27 with TRBJ2-3; 9 bases align to TRBD2. The CDR3 has 16 residues. Per the germline V gene, CDR1 is MNHEY and CDR2 is SMNVEV (reference sequence). Trimming removed 3 bases from V and 2 bases from J; junction bases left unmatched: 6. The CDR3 DNA reads as TGTGCCAGCAGTTTTCTTCTAGCGGGGTTCACAGATACGCAGTATTTT. Translation gives CASSFLLAGFTDTQYF.

This clone was detected only once. The chain recombines TRBV6-1 with TRBJ2-7, with a tentative D call TRBD1 (6 bases). CDR3 size: 15 residues. Trimming shortened V by 1 base and J by 4 bases, and 14 bases separated the two germline ends. The germline CDR1 and CDR2 sequences are MNHNS and SASEGT. CDR3 region: CASSEVQGPLYEQYF. As DNA, the CDR3 is TGTGCCAGCAGTGAAGTACAGGGCCCCCTTTACGAGCAGTACTTC.

J is TRBJ2-1 and V is TRBV27; 8 bases fit TRBD2. V lost 5 bases, J lost 6 bases, and 9 bases stayed unmatched. The length of the CDR3 is 15 residues. Germline V gives CDR1 MNHEY, CDR2 SMNVEV (reference sequence). CDR3 nucleotides: TGTGCCAGCAGTCGTACCCCCGGGACTAGCAATGAGCAGTTCTTC. Amino acids: CASSRTPGTSNEQFF.

This rearrangement joins TRBV21-1 to TRBJ1-2. TRBV21-1 is marked as a pseudogene. The CDR3 totals 13 residues. The CDR3 region is CASSTPKDAGYTF. Here the CDR3 DNA reads TGTGCCAGCAGCACTCCTAAAGACGCTGGCTACACCTTC.

The CDR3 is CASTQAPVSNQPQHF. The CDR3, as DNA: TGTGCCAGCACCCAAGCTCCGGTTAGCAATCAGCCCCAGCATTTT. The J gene is TRBJ1-5, the V gene TRBV28; no reliable D call. The germline V and J ends were trimmed by 7 bases and 0 bases, with 13 bases remaining between them. From germline, CDR1 is MDHEN and CDR2 SYDVKM. The CDR3 spans 15 residues.

The chain has TRBV19 and TRBJ2-2, with TRBD2 matching over 10 bases. The CDR3 loop spans 14 amino acids. The V segment lost 7 bases and the J segment 5 bases; nucleotides outside the gene matches: 4. From germline, CDR1 is LNHDA and CDR2 SQIVND (reference sequence). Here the CDR3 DNA reads TGTGCCAGTAAGCTAGCGGGAGATACCGGGGAGCTGTTTTTT. Amino acid sequence: CASKLAGDTGELFF.

This chain links TRBV25-1 with TRBJ2-3; D ambiguous. This CDR3 contains 14 residues. Germline values: CDR1 MGHDK, CDR2 SYGVNS. V was trimmed by 1 base and J by 5 bases, leaving 10 bases between them. The CDR3 nucleotides read TGTGCCAGCAGTGAATTGGGTTCGTTAGATACGCAGTATTTT. This sequence encodes CASSELGSLDTQYF.

This clone was observed a single time. The rearrangement joins TRBV2 to TRBJ2-1; D is undetermined. This CDR3 comprises 14 residues. Looked up from germline, CDR1 is SNHLY and CDR2 is FYNNEI. V lost 6 bases, J lost 15 bases, and 24 bases lay in between. The CDR3 nucleotides read TGTGCCAGCAGCCCAACTCTGGTGGTCCCAGTACCGTTCTTC. It specifies CASSPTLVVPVPFF.

Comment on this clone: The junction does not match germline at one end; this may be a read error. The V and J genes are TRBV27 and TRBJ1-2, with 12 bases matching TRBD1. CDR3 length equals 15 residues. Germline values: CDR1 MNHEY, CDR2 SMNVEV (reference sequence). The CDR3 loop reads CARGTGGGWGGRRPF. The CDR3 region has the DNA TGTGCCAGGGGGACAGGGGGCGGTTGGGGGGGGAGGAGACCCTTC.

V and J are TRBV7-9 and TRBJ2-7; 7 nucleotides agree with TRBD2. Trimming cost V 0 bases and J 5 bases; bases outside gene matches: 7. The CDR3 consists of 15 residues. Germline values: CDR1 SEHNR, CDR2 FQNEAQ (reference sequence). The CDR3 here is CASSLATGRPNEQYF. The CDR3, as DNA: TGTGCCAGCAGCTTAGCGACCGGGAGGCCCAACGAGCAGTACTTC.

The V call is TRBV6-5, the J call TRBJ2-5; 9 nucleotides match TRBD1. The CDR3 totals 14 residues. CDR1 MNHEY and CDR2 SVGAGI come from the germline V gene. J gave up 10 bases and V 2 bases, and 8 bases lay outside the gene matches. The CDR3: CASSYGGTGSIQYF. The CDR3 nucleotides read TGTGCCAGCAGTTACGGGGGGACAGGGAGTATCCAGTACTTC.

The chain recombines TRBV11-1 with TRBJ2-1; D is ambiguous. The CDR3 loop spans 12 amino acids. CDR1 is SGHAT and CDR2 is FQDESV in the germline V gene (reference sequence). The V gene lost 3 bases and the J gene lost 10 bases, with 10 bases spanning the gap. The CDR3 coding sequence is TGTGCCAGCAGCTTGCACTCCAGCGAGCAGTTCTTC. This sequence encodes CASSLHSSEQFF.

The genes are TRBV30 and TRBJ2-1; TRBD1 aligns across 7 bases. J lost 2 bases, V lost 3 bases, and 10 bases had no gene match. This CDR3 region has 16 residues. The V gene's germline CDR1 is GTSNPN and CDR2 SVGIG (reference sequence). CDR3 sequence (DNA): TGTGCCTGGAGGACCCTGGGGGACAGAGCCTACAATGAGCAGTTCTTC. The encoded protein is CAWRTLGDRAYNEQFF. The full variable domain, with the rest looked up from reference TRBV30 and TRBJ2-1, is SQTIHQWPATLVQPVGSPLSLECTVEGTSNPNLYWYRQAAGRGLQLLFYSVGIGQISSEVPQNLSASRPQDRQFILSSKKLLLSDSGFYLCAWRTLGDRAYNEQFFGPGTRLTVL.

The chain joins TRBV15 to TRBJ1-6; D might be TRBD1 (6 bases). This CDR3 has 14 residues. The V gene's germline CDR1 is LNHNV and CDR2 YYDKDF (reference sequence). V dropped 1 base and J dropped 8 bases, with 9 bases sitting between them. The CDR3 DNA reads TGTGCCACCAGCAGAGTCAGGGGCTATTCACCCCTCCACTTT. Its protein product is CATSRVRGYSPLHF. The full variable domain, rest sourced from reference TRBV15 and TRBJ1-6, is DAMVIQNPRYQVTQFGKPVTLSCSQTLNHNVMYWYQQKSSQAPKLLFHYYDKDFNNEADTPDNFQSRRPNTSFCFLDIRSPGLGDTAMYLCATSRVRGYSPLHFGNGTRLTVT.

The chain combines TRBV6-9 with TRBJ2-7, with 9 bases that match TRBD1. CDR3 length: 16 amino acids. V trimming: 6 bases; J trimming: 5 bases; junction bases outside the gene matches: 14. The germline gives CDR1 MNHGY, CDR2 SVAAGI. The CDR3 DNA reads TGTGCCAGCAGGAGTGGACAGGGGCCGGCAGGAGACGAGCAGTACTTC. Translated: CASRSGQGPAGDEQYF.

V is TRBV18 and J is TRBJ1-1, with D maybe TRBD1 (5 bases). From germline, CDR1 is KGHSH and CDR2 LQKENI. This CDR3 comprises 13 residues. V was trimmed by 3 bases and J by 8 bases, leaving 13 bases between them. The chain's CDR3 is CASSPSRGREAFF. The CDR3 DNA is TGTGCCAGCTCACCGAGTCGGGGCCGAGAAGCTTTCTTT.

The chain couples TRBV7-6 to TRBJ2-1; D remains ambiguous. Germline V gene data show CDR1 as SGHVS and CDR2 as FNYEAQ. The V gene lost 2 bases and the J gene lost 2 bases, with 4 bases spanning the gap. This CDR3 region has 13 residues. For the CDR3, the DNA is TGTGCCAGCAGCTTATTAACCTACAATGAGCAGTTCTTC. Protein: CASSLLTYNEQFF. The complete variable domain, with remaining parts taken from reference TRBV7-6 and TRBJ2-1, reads GAGVSQSPRYKVTKRGQDVALRCDPISGHVSLYWYRQALGQGPEFLTYFNYEAQQDKSGLPNDRFSAERPEGSISTLTIQRTEQRDSAMYRCASSLLTYNEQFFGPGTRLTVL.

The chain uses TRBV4-1 and TRBJ1-5, with TRBD1 matching 12 bases. The germline V gene has CDR1 MGHRA and CDR2 YSYEKL. V was clipped by 4 bases and J by 3 bases; unmatched bases: 1. CDR3 size: 15 residues. This chain's CDR3 is CASSRDRGPNQPQHF. Written as DNA, the CDR3 is TGCGCCAGCAGCCGGGACAGGGGGCCCAATCAGCCCCAGCATTTT.